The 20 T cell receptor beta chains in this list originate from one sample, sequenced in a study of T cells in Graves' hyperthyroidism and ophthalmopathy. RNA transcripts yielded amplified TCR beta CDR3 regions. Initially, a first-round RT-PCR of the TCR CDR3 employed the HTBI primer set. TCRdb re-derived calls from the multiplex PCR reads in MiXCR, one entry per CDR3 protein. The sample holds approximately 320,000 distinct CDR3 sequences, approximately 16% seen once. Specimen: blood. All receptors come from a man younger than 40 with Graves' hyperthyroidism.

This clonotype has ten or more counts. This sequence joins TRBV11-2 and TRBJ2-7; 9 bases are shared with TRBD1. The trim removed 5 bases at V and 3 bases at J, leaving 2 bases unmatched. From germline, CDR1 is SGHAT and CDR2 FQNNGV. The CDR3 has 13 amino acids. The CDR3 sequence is CASSAGQGYEQYF. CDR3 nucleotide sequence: TGTGCCAGCAGCGCGGGACAGGGCTACGAGCAGTACTTC. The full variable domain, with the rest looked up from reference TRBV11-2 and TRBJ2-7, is EAGVAQSPRYKIIEKRQSVAFWCNPISGHATLYWYQQILGQGPKLLIQFQNNGVVDDSQLPKDRFSAERLKGVDSTLKIQPAKLEDSAVYLCASSAGQGYEQYFGPGTRLTVT.

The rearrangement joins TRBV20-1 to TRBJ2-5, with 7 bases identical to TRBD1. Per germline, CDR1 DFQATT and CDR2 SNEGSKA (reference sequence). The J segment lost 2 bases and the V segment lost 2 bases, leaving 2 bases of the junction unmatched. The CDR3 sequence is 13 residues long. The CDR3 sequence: CSARRQGQETQYF. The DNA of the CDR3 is TGCAGTGCTAGACGACAGGGACAAGAGACCCAGTACTTC.

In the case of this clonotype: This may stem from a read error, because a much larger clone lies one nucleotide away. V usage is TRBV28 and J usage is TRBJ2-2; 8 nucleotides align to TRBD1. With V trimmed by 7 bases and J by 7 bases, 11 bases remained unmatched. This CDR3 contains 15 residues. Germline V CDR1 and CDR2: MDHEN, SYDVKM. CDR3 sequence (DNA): TGTGCCAGCATGAGACAGGGGAGAAGGAACGGGGAGCTGTTTTTT. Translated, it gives CASMRQGRRNGELFF.

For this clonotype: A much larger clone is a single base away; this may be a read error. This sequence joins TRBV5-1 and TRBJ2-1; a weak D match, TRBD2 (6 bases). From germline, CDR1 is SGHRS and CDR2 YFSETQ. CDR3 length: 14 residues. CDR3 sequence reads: CTSSPERVSSEQFF. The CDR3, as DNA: TGCACCAGCAGCCCCGAGCGGGTGTCTAGTGAGCAGTTCTTC.

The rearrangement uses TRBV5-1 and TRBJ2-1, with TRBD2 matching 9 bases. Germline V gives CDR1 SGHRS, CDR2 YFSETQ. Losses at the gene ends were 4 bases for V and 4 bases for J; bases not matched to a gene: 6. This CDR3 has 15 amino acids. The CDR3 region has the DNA TGCGCCAGCAGCGTCGGACTAGCGTGGTACAATGAGCAGTTCTTC. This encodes CASSVGLAWYNEQFF.

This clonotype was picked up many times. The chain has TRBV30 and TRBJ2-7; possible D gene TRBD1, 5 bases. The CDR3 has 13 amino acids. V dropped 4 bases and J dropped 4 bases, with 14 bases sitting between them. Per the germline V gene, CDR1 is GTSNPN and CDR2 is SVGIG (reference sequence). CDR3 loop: CAWMAAGRYEQYF. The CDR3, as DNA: TGTGCCTGGATGGCGGCAGGGCGATACGAGCAGTACTTC.

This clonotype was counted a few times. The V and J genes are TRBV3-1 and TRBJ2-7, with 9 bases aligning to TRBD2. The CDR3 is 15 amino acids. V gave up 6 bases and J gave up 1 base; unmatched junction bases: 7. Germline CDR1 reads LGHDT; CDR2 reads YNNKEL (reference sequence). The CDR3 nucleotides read TGTGCCAGCAGGGGCACTAGCGGGCGATCCTACGAGCAGTACTTC. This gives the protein CASRGTSGRSYEQYF.

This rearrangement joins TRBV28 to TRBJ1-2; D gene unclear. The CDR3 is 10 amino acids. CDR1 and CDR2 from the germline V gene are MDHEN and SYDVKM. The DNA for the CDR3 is TGTTCGTTGGCCGGCTATGGCTACACCTTC. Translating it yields CSLAGYGYTF.

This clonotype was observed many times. The CDR3 DNA reads as TGTGCCAGTCTCGGGACAGACTCCTACAATGAGCAGTTCTTC. Its translation is CASLGTDSYNEQFF. The chain recombines TRBV12-3 or TRBV12-4 with TRBJ2-1; 7 nucleotides match TRBD1. The CDR3 is 14 residues long. After removal of 9 bases from V and 0 bases from J, the junction contained 5 bases not matched to a gene.

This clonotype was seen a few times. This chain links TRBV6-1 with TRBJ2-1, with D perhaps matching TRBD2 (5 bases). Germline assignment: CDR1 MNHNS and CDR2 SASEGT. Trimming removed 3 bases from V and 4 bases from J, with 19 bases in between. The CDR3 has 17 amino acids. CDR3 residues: CASSDGERERRYNEQFF. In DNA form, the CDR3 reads TGTGCCAGCAGTGACGGGGAGAGGGAAAGAAGATACAATGAGCAGTTCTTC.

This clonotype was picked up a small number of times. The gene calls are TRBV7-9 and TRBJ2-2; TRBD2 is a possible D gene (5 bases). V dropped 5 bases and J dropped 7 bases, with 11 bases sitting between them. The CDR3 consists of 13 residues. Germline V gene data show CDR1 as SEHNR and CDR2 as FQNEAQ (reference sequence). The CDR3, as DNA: TGTGCCAGCAGCCCGCCCGGGGTCGGGGAGCTGTTTTTT. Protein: CASSPPGVGELFF.

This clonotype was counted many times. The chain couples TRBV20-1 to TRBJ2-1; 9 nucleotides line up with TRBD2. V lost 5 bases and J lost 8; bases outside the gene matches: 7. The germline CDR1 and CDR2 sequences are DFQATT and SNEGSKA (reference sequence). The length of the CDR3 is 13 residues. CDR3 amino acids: CSAPGTSIHEQFF. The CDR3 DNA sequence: TGCAGTGCTCCCGGGACTAGCATCCATGAGCAGTTCTTC.

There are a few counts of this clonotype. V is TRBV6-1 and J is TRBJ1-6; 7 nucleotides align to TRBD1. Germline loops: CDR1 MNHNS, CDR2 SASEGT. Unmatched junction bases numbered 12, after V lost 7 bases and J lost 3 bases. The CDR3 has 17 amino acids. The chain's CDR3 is CASTPYLGQDYNSPLHF. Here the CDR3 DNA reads TGTGCCAGCACCCCCTACCTCGGACAGGACTATAATTCACCCCTCCACTTT.

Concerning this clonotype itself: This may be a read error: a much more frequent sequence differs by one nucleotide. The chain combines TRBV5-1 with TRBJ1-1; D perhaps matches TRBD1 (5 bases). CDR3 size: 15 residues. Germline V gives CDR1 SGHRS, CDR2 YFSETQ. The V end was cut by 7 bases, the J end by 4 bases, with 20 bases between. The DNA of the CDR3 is TGCGCCAGCGGCCCCGTATCAAGGGGCGGCACTGAAGCTTTCTTT. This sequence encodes CASGPVSRGGTEAFF.

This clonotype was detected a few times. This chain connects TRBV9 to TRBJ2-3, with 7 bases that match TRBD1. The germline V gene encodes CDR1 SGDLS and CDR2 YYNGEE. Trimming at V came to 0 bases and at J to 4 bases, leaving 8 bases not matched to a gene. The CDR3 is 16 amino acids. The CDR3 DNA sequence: TGTGCCAGCAGCGTAGCTACCGGACAGGAGGCAGATACGCAGTATTTT. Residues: CASSVATGQEADTQYF.

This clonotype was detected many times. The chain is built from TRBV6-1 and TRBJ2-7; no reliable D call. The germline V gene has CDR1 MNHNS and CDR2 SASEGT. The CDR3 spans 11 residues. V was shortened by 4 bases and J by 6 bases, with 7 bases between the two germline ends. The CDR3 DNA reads TGTGCCAGCAGTGGATTTTTCGAGCAGTACTTC. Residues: CASSGFFEQYF.

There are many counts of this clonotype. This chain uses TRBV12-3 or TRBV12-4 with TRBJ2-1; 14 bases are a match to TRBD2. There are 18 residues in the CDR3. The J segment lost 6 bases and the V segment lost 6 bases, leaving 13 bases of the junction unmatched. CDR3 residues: CASSAAGTSGSIPNEQFF. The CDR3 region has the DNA TGTGCCAGCAGCGCCGCCGGGACTAGCGGGAGCATCCCCAATGAGCAGTTCTTC.

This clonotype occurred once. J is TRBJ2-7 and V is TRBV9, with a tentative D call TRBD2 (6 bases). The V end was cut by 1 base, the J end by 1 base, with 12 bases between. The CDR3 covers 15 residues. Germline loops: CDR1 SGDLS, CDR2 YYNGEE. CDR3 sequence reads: CASSVIADPSYEQYF. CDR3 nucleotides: TGTGCCAGCAGCGTAATAGCGGACCCATCCTACGAGCAGTACTTC. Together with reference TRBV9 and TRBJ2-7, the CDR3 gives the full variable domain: DSGVTQTPKHLITATGQRVTLRCSPRSGDLSVYWYQQSLDQGLQFLIQYYNGEERAKGNILERFSAQQFPDLHSELNLSSLELGDSALYFCASSVIADPSYEQYFGPGTRLTVT.

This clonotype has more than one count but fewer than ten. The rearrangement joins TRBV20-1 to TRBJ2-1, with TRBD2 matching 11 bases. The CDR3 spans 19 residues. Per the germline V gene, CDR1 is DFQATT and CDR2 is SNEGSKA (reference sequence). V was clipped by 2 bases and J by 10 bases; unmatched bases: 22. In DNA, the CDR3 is TGCAGTGCTAGACTCTCAAGCTTCATCTTAGCGGGAGGGCCGTGGGAGCAGTTCTTC. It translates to CSARLSSFILAGGPWEQFF.

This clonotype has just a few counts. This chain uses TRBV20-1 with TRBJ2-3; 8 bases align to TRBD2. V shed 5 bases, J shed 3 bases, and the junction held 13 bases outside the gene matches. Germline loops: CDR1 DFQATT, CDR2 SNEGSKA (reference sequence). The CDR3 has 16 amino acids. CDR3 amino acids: CSAQASGPLMTDTQYF. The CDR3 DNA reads TGCAGTGCTCAGGCTAGCGGGCCCCTCATGACAGATACGCAGTATTTT.